The text below deals with one T cell receptor beta chain. CDR1 is MNHEY, CDR2 SVGAGI, per germline. The CDR3 is 14 amino acids. With 5 bases clipped from V and 4 bases from J, the junction kept 5 bases outside the gene matches. This specimen belongs to a study of T cell changes during pregnancy in multiple sclerosis. Clones were read by immunoSEQ multiplex PCR, and TCRdb kept only the in-frame ones, dropping some. Here the sample spans approximately 30,000 clones, around nine tenths being singletons. The TCR sequence derives from a female donor with multiple sclerosis, enrolled in a pregnancy study. Sample: CD8+ T cells from peripheral blood mononuclear cells, taken in the second trimester of pregnancy. The chain is built from TRBV6-5 and TRBJ1-3; 7 bases agree with TRBD1. CDR3 region: CASSDRVSGNTIYF. Here the CDR3 DNA reads TGTGCCAGCAGTGACAGGGTGTCCGGAAACACCATATATTTT.